Listed below are T cell receptor beta chains from one sample, sequenced in a study of blood T cell repertoires in COVID-19. The data were produced by immunoSEQ multiplex PCR, yet TCRdb's version contains in-frame clones alone and is incomplete. The sample gives about 50,000 clones, approximately 82% of which show up once; roughly 6.1% is in the top ten. The sequencing input was PBMCs or T cells enriched from blood (not recorded which). Receptor source: a woman aged 50 to 65 with acute COVID-19. The conserved cysteine and the conserved F or W are not part of the CDR3 here. Fields, in order: CDR3 length, J gene, V gene, CDR3 protein.

11	TRBJ1-1	TRBV6-5	ARLGGPGTEAF
13	TRBJ1-1	TRBV3-1/TRBV3-2	ASSLEGRRDTEAF
11	TRBJ1-5	TRBV29-1	SIESGGNQPQH
14	TRBJ2-3	TRBV19	ASSIRGQGSTDTQY
13	TRBJ2-7	TRBV7-2	ASSFTRAAAYEQY
14	TRBJ2-1	TRBV9	ASSVAPTSGYNEQF
10	TRBJ1-1	TRBV7-9	ASSFRVTEAF
13	TRBJ1-2	TRBV7-9	ASSLVVGNRWGYT
14	TRBJ1-1	TRBV5-1	ASSLGPTGTGVKAF
10	TRBJ1-2	TRBV12-5	ASGPDYYGYT
15	TRBJ1-6	TRBV6-2/TRBV6-3	ASSSDRGTFYNSPLH
13	TRBJ2-2	TRBV5-1	ASSLIGGPTGELF
12	TRBJ1-3	TRBV10-3	AITRQASGNTIY
14	TRBJ1-4	TRBV5-4	ASSLGSGLTNEKLF
11	TRBJ1-1	TRBV11-3	ASSLSMNTEAF
13	TRBJ1-2	TRBV7-9	ASSARVLLVEGYT
13	TRBJ2-2	TRBV4-1	ASSHLDRGAGELF
12	TRBJ2-4	TRBV4-2	ASSQSRASNIQY
17	TRBJ2-4	TRBV7-9	ASSAQDRGDFIAKNIQY
13	TRBJ2-1	TRBV7-3	ASSLLAGEYNEQF
10	TRBJ1-2	TRBV12-3/TRBV12-4	ASSLSDYGYT
17	TRBJ2-1	TRBV10-2	ASSRALAGGPVSYNEQF
11	TRBJ1-1	TRBV2	ASSGRLLAEAF
13	TRBJ2-7	TRBV14	ASSQHRLARYEQY
10	TRBJ1-6	TRBV4-1	ASSQINAPLH
14	TRBJ2-4	TRBV3-1/TRBV3-2	ASSQGGGLAKNIQY
14	TRBJ2-7	TRBV3-1/TRBV3-2	ASSLQWAGELYEQY
12	TRBJ2-2	TRBV10-3	ASLAGGNTGELF
14	TRBJ1-4	TRBV6-6	ASSYGAGGTNEKLF
12	TRBJ1-2	TRBV28	ASSFRTAPYGYT
14	TRBJ1-5	TRBV7-9	ASSRGGGGSNQPQH
11	TRBJ2-4	TRBV30	AWNQVAKNIQY
13	TRBJ2-2	TRBV27	ASSLGLSNTGELF
11	TRBJ2-7	TRBV6-5	ASSYTQGYEQY
13	TRBJ1-4	TRBV9	ASSLDRTTNEKLF
13	TRBJ1-2	TRBV5-1	ASSLGGARVYGYT
15	TRBJ1-6	TRBV5-6	ASSLVQGITYNSPLH
13	TRBJ1-6	TRBV2	ASIPGTHYNSPLH
14	TRBJ2-2	TRBV7-6	ASSLESAGDTGELF
13	TRBJ2-7	TRBV19	ASSIMARSSYEQY
11	TRBJ1-3	TRBV3-1/TRBV3-2	ASSQEHGNTIY